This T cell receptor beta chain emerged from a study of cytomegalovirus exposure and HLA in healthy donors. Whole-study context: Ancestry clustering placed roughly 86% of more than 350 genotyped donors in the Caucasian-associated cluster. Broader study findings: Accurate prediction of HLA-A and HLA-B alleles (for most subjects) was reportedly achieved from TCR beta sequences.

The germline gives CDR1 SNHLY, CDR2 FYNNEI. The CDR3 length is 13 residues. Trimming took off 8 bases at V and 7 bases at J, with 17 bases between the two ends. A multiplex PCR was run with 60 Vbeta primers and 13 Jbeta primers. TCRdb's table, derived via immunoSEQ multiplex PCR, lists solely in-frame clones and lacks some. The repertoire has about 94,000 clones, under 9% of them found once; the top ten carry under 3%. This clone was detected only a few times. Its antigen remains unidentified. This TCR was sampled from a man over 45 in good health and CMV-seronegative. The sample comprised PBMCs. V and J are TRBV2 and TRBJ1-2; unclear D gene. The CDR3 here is CASQFNLNRGYTF. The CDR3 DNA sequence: TGTGCCAGCCAGTTTAACCTTAACCGTGGCTACACCTTC.